This T cell receptor beta chain was sequenced during a study of blood T cell repertoires in COVID-19. Study context: The origin of the acute and convalescent COVID-19 samples was the United States, Italy and Spain. The analysed material was cDNA or gDNA that came from T cells, B-cell-depleted T cells, or PBMCs.

The V end was cut by 2 bases, the J end by 2 bases, with 15 bases between. This CDR3 has 16 residues. Germline V lookup: CDR1 MDHEN, CDR2 SYDVKM. This clone was detected only once. A Seattle source enrolled patients during active infection and followed them longitudinally. Authors' data handling: Nucleated cell number was recorded as an estimate derived from reference gene primer amplification. The assay was immunoSEQ multiplex PCR, and TCRdb's table has in-frame clones only and misses some. That table is the source of V, J and clone size, and D and trimming were worked out from the DNA. The data show 250,000 to 350,000 clones, roughly 86% seen once.

Sample: peripheral blood. The V gene is TRBV28, the J gene TRBJ2-5; D gene ambiguous. This TCR was recovered from a woman in her thirties with COVID-19, enrolled during active disease. The DNA for the CDR3 is TGTGCCAGCAGTTTAGACCTCCGGGTCCCACAAGAGACCCAGTACTTC. Amino acid sequence: CASSLDLRVPQETQYF.